This TCR beta chain came from a study of PD-L1 blockade in urothelial cancer. Regarding time point: pretreatment peripheral blood. This table comes from immunoSEQ multiplex PCR, and its TCRdb copy is limited to in-frame clones, with some not included. This sample yields tens of thousands of clones, of which around 88% are seen a single time; roughly 14% belongs to the top ten. CDR3 size: 15 residues. CDR1 MGHRA and CDR2 YSYEKL come from the germline V gene. V was shortened by 0 bases and J by 1 base, with 9 bases between the two germline ends. The TCR was taken from an older woman with urothelial cancer. V usage is TRBV4-1 and J usage is TRBJ1-1; perhaps TRBD1 as D (5 bases). The source was PBMCs, collected around atezolizumab (anti-PD-L1) treatment. CDR3 loop: CASSQEGRQNTEAFF. CDR3 nucleotides: TGCGCCAGCAGCCAAGAGGGGCGGCAGAACACTGAAGCTTTCTTT.